Below, 24 T cell receptor beta chains from the same sample are listed, as sequenced in a study of blood T cell repertoires in COVID-19. Only in-frame clones appear in the TCRdb table, and some are missing; sequencing was by immunoSEQ multiplex PCR. This repertoire shows 95,000 to 150,000 clones, 86% found once; its top ten account for more than 4%. Sequenced material: peripheral blood. The receptors were sampled from a man aged 40-55 years with acute or convalescent COVID-19.

This chain uses TRBV7-9 with TRBJ1-2; unclear D gene. Germline V lookup: CDR1 SEHNR, CDR2 FQNEAQ (reference sequence). This CDR3 has 11 residues. The V end lost 2 bases, the J end lost 8 bases, and 6 bases lay between the germline ends. The CDR3 bases are TGTGCCAGCAGCTTAACTGAGGGCTACACCTTC. Translation: CASSLTEGYTF.

CDR3 region: CASSQDWQGFDSPLHF. CDR3 DNA: TGTGCCAGCAGCCAAGATTGGCAGGGGTTTGATTCACCCCTCCACTTT. The J gene is TRBJ1-6, the V gene TRBV4-2; a weak D match, TRBD1 (6 bases). Germline assignment: CDR1 LGHNA and CDR2 YNFKEQ. The CDR3 loop spans 16 amino acids. V was pared by 0 bases and J by 8 bases, with 14 bases between.

The CDR3 region is CASSDRHGYTF. The DNA for the CDR3 is TGTGCCAGCTCGGACAGGCATGGCTACACCTTC. The chain couples TRBV6-6 to TRBJ1-2; 7 positions match TRBD1. The CDR3 is 11 residues long. Germline V lookup: CDR1 MNHNY, CDR2 SVGAGI (reference sequence). The junction had 3 bases not matched to a gene; V was cut back by 8 bases and J by 6 bases.

V usage is TRBV7-3 and J usage is TRBJ2-2; 10 nucleotides align to TRBD2. Germline V CDR1 and CDR2: SGHTA, FQGTGA. The CDR3 loop spans 15 amino acids. Germline trimming cut 5 bases from V and 6 bases from J; bases unmatched to any gene: 6. CDR3 region: CASSPVAGGPGELFF. CDR3 nucleotides: TGTGCCAGCAGCCCTGTAGCGGGGGGTCCCGGGGAGCTGTTTTTT. Combining the CDR3 with reference TRBV7-3 and TRBJ2-2 gives the whole variable domain GAGVSQTPSNKVTEKGKYVELRCDPISGHTALYWYRQSLGQGPEFLIYFQGTGAADDSGLPNDRFFAVRPEGSVSTLKIQRTERGDSAVYLCASSPVAGGPGELFFGEGSRLTVL.

The chain recombines TRBV20-1 with TRBJ2-3; TRBD2 aligns across 11 bases. CDR1 is DFQATT and CDR2 is SNEGSKA in the germline V gene (reference sequence). The J segment lost 2 bases and the V segment lost 3 bases, leaving 10 bases of the junction unmatched. This CDR3 has 17 residues. The CDR3, as DNA: TGCAGTGCTAGTATACTAGCGGGAGCGGGCCCCACAGATACGCAGTATTTT. Its protein is CSASILAGAGPTDTQYF.

This chain joins TRBV6-6 and TRBJ2-2; D may be TRBD2 (7 bases). Germline V gives CDR1 MNHNY, CDR2 SVGAGI (reference sequence). The CDR3 sequence is 16 residues long. V lost 7 bases and J 0 bases, leaving 15 bases between the germline ends. This CDR3 is CASKGGSSANTGELFF. DNA for the CDR3: TGTGCCAGCAAGGGGGGGAGTTCAGCGAACACCGGGGAGCTGTTTTTT.

The chain carries TRBV30 and TRBJ2-1; possibly TRBD2 for D (6 bases). The CDR3 sequence is 15 residues long. V was shortened by 4 bases and J by 0 bases, with 13 bases between the two germline ends. Germline CDR1 GTSNPN, CDR2 SVGIG (reference sequence). The chain's CDR3 is CAWTPGTGSYNEQFF. CDR3 sequence (DNA): TGTGCCTGGACTCCAGGGACTGGCTCCTACAATGAGCAGTTCTTC.

J is TRBJ2-3 and V is TRBV18, with 9 positions matching TRBD2. In germline, CDR1 is KGHSH, CDR2 LQKENI. The CDR3 extends over 16 amino acids. The V segment lost 6 bases and the J segment 0 bases; nucleotides outside the gene matches: 7. This CDR3 is CASSPTSGLSTDTQYF. The CDR3 nucleotides read TGTGCCAGCTCTCCTACTAGCGGGCTAAGCACAGATACGCAGTATTTT.

This clone was counted a few times. The V and J genes are TRBV10-3 and TRBJ1-1, with 8 positions matching TRBD1. This CDR3 is built from 15 residues. Germline lookup yields CDR1 ENHRY and CDR2 SYGVKD. J was trimmed by 0 bases and V by 7 bases; bases with no gene match: 7. CDR3: CAINRQGYMNTEAFF. For the CDR3, the DNA is TGTGCCATCAACAGACAGGGGTACATGAACACTGAAGCTTTCTTT.

The V and J genes are TRBV6-1 and TRBJ2-7; TRBD1 matches at 7 bases. Losses at the gene ends were 5 bases for V and 3 bases for J; bases not matched to a gene: 4. The CDR3 length is 13 residues. Germline V gives CDR1 MNHNS, CDR2 SASEGT. This CDR3 reads CASSTGTDYEQYF. The CDR3 DNA is TGTGCCAGCAGTACGGGGACAGACTACGAGCAGTACTTC.

The rearrangement uses TRBV11-2 and TRBJ2-2; D possibly corresponds to TRBD1 (5 bases). Trimming pared 0 bases from V and 0 bases from J, leaving 5 bases between. Germline CDR1 is SGHAT and CDR2 is FQNNGV. The CDR3 runs 15 residues. The CDR3 here is CASSLEGANTGELFF. Written as DNA, the CDR3 is TGTGCCAGCAGCTTAGAAGGGGCGAACACCGGGGAGCTGTTTTTT.

The chain has TRBV2 and TRBJ1-3; D unresolved. The V gene's germline CDR1 is SNHLY and CDR2 FYNNEI. The CDR3 spans 14 residues. The V end was cut by 5 bases, the J end by 0 bases, with 8 bases between. CDR3 DNA: TGTGCCAGCAGTACCTATAGCTCTGGAAACACCATATATTTT. Translated: CASSTYSSGNTIYF. The entire variable domain, with the rest obtained from reference TRBV2 and TRBJ1-3, is as follows: EPEVTQTPSHQVTQMGQEVILRCVPISNHLYFYWYRQILGQKVEFLVSFYNNEISEKSEIFDDQFSVERPDGSNFTLKIRSTKLEDSAMYFCASSTYSSGNTIYFGEGSWLTVV.

CDR3 region: CASSLIPRVRTEAFF. CDR3 DNA: TGTGCCAGCAGCTTGATTCCCCGGGTAAGGACTGAAGCTTTCTTT. The chain has TRBV7-2 and TRBJ1-1; D unresolved. There are 15 residues in the CDR3. Germline assignment: CDR1 SGHTA and CDR2 FQGNSA. V shed 3 bases and J shed 5 bases, with 16 bases lying between them.

The chain employs TRBV19 and TRBJ2-1; D perhaps matches TRBD2 (5 bases). This CDR3 is built from 15 residues. V lost 3 bases to trimming and J lost 6 bases, with 15 bases between them. The germline gives CDR1 LNHDA, CDR2 SQIVND (reference sequence). CDR3 loop: CASSMYGGGRNEQFF. The CDR3 nucleotides read TGTGCCAGTAGTATGTACGGAGGAGGTCGCAATGAGCAGTTCTTC.

The chain combines TRBV11-3 with TRBJ2-1; TRBD1 matches at 10 bases. Losses at the gene ends were 5 bases for V and 10 bases for J; bases not matched to a gene: 8. Per the germline V gene, CDR1 is SGHNT and CDR2 is YENEEA. The CDR3 spans 14 residues. The CDR3 is CASSLRDRGEEQFF. CDR3 DNA sequence: TGTGCCAGCAGCCTCCGGGACAGGGGTGAGGAGCAGTTCTTC. The full variable domain, rest sourced from reference TRBV11-3 and TRBJ2-1, is EAGVVQSPRYKIIEKKQPVAFWCNPISGHNTLYWYLQNLGQGPELLIRYENEEAVDDSQLPKDRFSAERLKGVDSTLKIQPAELGDSAVYLCASSLRDRGEEQFFGPGTRLTVL.

The chain combines TRBV7-9 with TRBJ1-6, with D perhaps TRBD1 (6 bases). This CDR3 is 13 amino acids long. CDR1 is SEHNR, CDR2 FQNEAQ, per germline (reference sequence). Trimming took off 1 base at V and 12 bases at J, with 10 bases between the two ends. CDR3 DNA: TGTGCCAGCAGCTTAGAGGGGGGGCAACCCCTCCACTTT. Amino acid sequence: CASSLEGGQPLHF.

The chain employs TRBV3-1 (or the pseudogene TRBV3-2) and TRBJ2-7; 10 bases agree with TRBD1. Germline CDR1 LGHDT, CDR2 YNNKEL (reference sequence). With 4 bases clipped from V and 6 bases from J, the junction kept 6 bases outside the gene matches. The CDR3 totals 14 residues. CDR3 nucleotide sequence: TGTGCCAGCAGCCCGAGGGACAGGGGCGGCGAGCAGTACTTC. Residues: CASSPRDRGGEQYF.

The chain has TRBV11-2 and TRBJ1-2, with D possibly matching TRBD1 (6 bases). Germline CDR1 SGHAT, CDR2 FQNNGV. Trimming cost V 4 bases and J 2 bases, with 14 bases left between them. The CDR3 consists of 15 residues. Written as DNA, the CDR3 is TGTGCCAGCAGCTCCTTCTCCAGGGGCAACTATGGCTACACCTTC. Amino acid sequence: CASSSFSRGNYGYTF.

V usage is TRBV5-1 and J usage is TRBJ1-4; no definite D call. The CDR3 is made up of 16 amino acids. V was trimmed by 0 bases and J by 3 bases, leaving 12 bases between them. CDR1 SGHRS and CDR2 YFSETQ come from the germline V gene. Here the CDR3 DNA reads TGCGCCAGCAGCTTGGACTTGAGAGACTCTAATGAAAAACTGTTTTTT. Protein product: CASSLDLRDSNEKLFF.

This rearrangement joins TRBV4-2 to TRBJ1-4, with 12 bases aligning to TRBD1. The CDR3 loop spans 17 amino acids. Germline V gene sequence: CDR1 LGHNA, CDR2 YNFKEQ. V lost 5 bases to trimming and J lost 8 bases; unmatched junction nucleotides: 12. CDR3 sequence (DNA): TGTGCCAGCAGCGAAGGGACAGGGGGCGCGGTATACGAAAAACTGTTTTTT. Amino acids: CASSEGTGGAVYEKLFF.

This rearrangement joins TRBV30 to TRBJ1-4; 9 bases agree with TRBD1. The CDR3 is made up of 14 amino acids. Trimming at V came to 3 bases and at J to 6 bases, leaving 5 bases not matched to a gene. Germline V gene lookup returns CDR1 GTSNPN and CDR2 SVGIG (reference sequence). CDR3 in amino acids: CAWSLGTGYEKLFF. CDR3 bases: TGTGCCTGGAGCCTCGGGACAGGGTATGAAAAACTGTTTTTT. The entire variable domain, with the rest obtained from reference TRBV30 and TRBJ1-4, is as follows: SQTIHQWPATLVQPVGSPLSLECTVEGTSNPNLYWYRQAAGRGLQLLFYSVGIGQISSEVPQNLSASRPQDRQFILSSKKLLLSDSGFYLCAWSLGTGYEKLFFGSGTQLSVL.

This clone was counted a few times. The CDR3 region is CASSQDLLQPQHF. The DNA of the CDR3 is TGCGCCAGCAGCCAAGATCTTTTACAGCCCCAGCATTTT. This chain joins TRBV4-3 and TRBJ1-5; D gene unclear. V lost 0 bases and J lost 7, with 7 bases in between. The CDR3 covers 13 residues. From germline, CDR1 is LGHNA and CDR2 YSLEER.

The chain couples TRBV3-1 (or the pseudogene TRBV3-2) to TRBJ2-2; 9 bases agree with TRBD2. With V trimmed by 1 base and J by 0 bases, 3 bases remained unmatched. Per germline, CDR1 LGHDT and CDR2 YNNKEL (reference sequence). This CDR3 comprises 17 residues. The CDR3, as DNA: TGTGCCAGCAGCCAAGCCCGACTAGCGGCGAACACCGGGGAGCTGTTTTTT. Its protein is CASSQARLAANTGELFF.

The chain employs TRBV7-8 and TRBJ1-2, with 9 nucleotides matching TRBD1. With 3 bases clipped from V and 7 bases from J, the junction kept 9 bases outside the gene matches. The CDR3 runs 15 residues. Germline CDR1 is SGHVS and CDR2 is FQNEAQ. CDR3: CASSFTGGAGSGYTF. The CDR3 DNA reads TGTGCCAGCAGCTTCACAGGGGGCGCTGGGTCTGGCTACACCTTC.